This T cell receptor (beta chain) was captured by sequencing in a study of T cells in Graves' hyperthyroidism and ophthalmopathy. Notes on this clonotype: What it binds is unknown. The junction and the germline gene differ at one end; a read error may be behind it.

Notes on the study in general: Most thyroid clonotypes that were expanded above 0.001 also turned up in blood.

From germline, CDR1 is LNHNV and CDR2 YYDKDF (reference sequence). The CDR3 has 10 amino acids. The investigators amplified TCR beta CDR3 regions from RNA transcripts. Initially, a first-round RT-PCR of the TCR CDR3 employed the HTBI primer set. TCRdb processed the multiplex PCR reads anew with MiXCR; each CDR3 protein has one entry. The data hold roughly 500,000 distinct CDR3 sequences, with approximately 44% observed a single time. Investigators excluded patients with uncontrolled infection, other autoimmune disease, pregnancy or lactation. On the basis of clinical symptoms, serum thyroxine and TRAb, thyroid ultrasound and orbital computed tomography, diagnoses were made.

Sequenced: peripheral blood or thyroid tissue (not recorded which). The J gene is TRBJ1-6, the V gene TRBV15; D unclear. This TCR came from an adult woman with Graves' disease, either hyperthyroidism or ophthalmopathy (not recorded which). The CDR3: CATSTPLASF. The CDR3 coding sequence is TGTGCCACCAGCACGCCACTAGCCTCGTTT.